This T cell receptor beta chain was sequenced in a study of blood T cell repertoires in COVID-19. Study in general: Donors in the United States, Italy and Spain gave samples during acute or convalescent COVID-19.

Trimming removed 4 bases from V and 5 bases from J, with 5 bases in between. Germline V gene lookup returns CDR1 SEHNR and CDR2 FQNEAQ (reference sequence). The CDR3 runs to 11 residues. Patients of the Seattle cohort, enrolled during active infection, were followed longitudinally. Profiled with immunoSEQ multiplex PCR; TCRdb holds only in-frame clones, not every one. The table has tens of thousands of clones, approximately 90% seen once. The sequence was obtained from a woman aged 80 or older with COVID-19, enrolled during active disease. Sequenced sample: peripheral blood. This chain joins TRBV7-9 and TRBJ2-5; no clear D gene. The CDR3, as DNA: TGTGCCAGCAGCTCCGTGGAGACCCAGTACTTC. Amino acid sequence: CASSSVETQYF.